These 2 T cell receptor beta chains were sequenced from one sample in a study of CD8 T cells in Susac syndrome. RNA amounts of about 0.5 to 1 ug underwent reverse transcription with random hexamers. TCRdb itself ran the immunoSEQ multiplex PCR reads through MiXCR, one entry per CDR3 protein. The table shows 100,000 to 150,000 distinct CDR3 sequences, with around 94% occurring only once. The sequencing sample was made of CD8+ T cells from PBMCs. These receptors came from a human donor with Susac syndrome.

The rearrangement links TRBV12-3 or TRBV12-4 to TRBJ1-1, with D unresolved. V lost 6 bases, J lost 6 bases, and 11 bases lay in between. The length of the CDR3 is 12 residues. For the CDR3, the DNA is TGTGCCAGCAGCCAGACTGGAGCTGAAGCTTTCTTT. The encoded protein is CASSQTGAEAFF.

The chain is built from TRBV28 and TRBJ1-5; a weak D match, TRBD1 (6 bases). This CDR3 has 16 amino acids. With 5 bases removed from V and 4 bases from J, the gap between germline ends came to 18 bases. Germline V gene lookup returns CDR1 MDHEN and CDR2 SYDVKM. CDR3: CASSDIRDTRNQPQHF. In nucleotides, the CDR3 is TGTGCCAGCAGTGATATCCGGGACACAAGGAATCAGCCCCAGCATTTT.